A single sample is the source of the 10 T cell receptor beta chains below, sequenced in a study of T cell repertoires in ileal Crohn's disease. Data came from immunoSEQ multiplex PCR; TCRdb stores just in-frame clones and leaves some out. The sample lists around 14,000 clones, about two thirds occurring once. The sample taken for sequencing was ileal tissue. Receptors originate from an adult with Crohn's disease.

The chain uses TRBV28 and TRBJ2-7, with 9 bases that match TRBD1. CDR1 and CDR2 from the germline V gene are MDHEN and SYDVKM. V lost 8 bases to trimming and J lost 5 bases; unmatched junction nucleotides: 10. This CDR3 spans 14 amino acids. CDR3 coding DNA: TGTGCCAGCCATCTTACCGGACAGGGGCACGAGCAGTACTTC. Amino acid sequence: CASHLTGQGHEQYF.

There are a few counts of this clone. The gene calls are TRBV5-1 and TRBJ2-2, with D perhaps TRBD2 (5 bases). The CDR3 covers 16 residues. Trimming pared 0 bases from V and 0 bases from J, leaving 9 bases between. Per germline, CDR1 SGHRS and CDR2 YFSETQ. The CDR3 protein is CASSLGGFANTGELFF. For the CDR3, the DNA is TGCGCCAGCAGCTTGGGAGGGTTTGCGAACACCGGGGAGCTGTTTTTT.

The V and J genes are TRBV19 and TRBJ2-2, with D possibly being TRBD1 (6 bases). The CDR3 is 16 residues long. V was pared by 9 bases and J by 0 bases, with 17 bases between. Per the germline V gene, CDR1 is LNHDA and CDR2 is SQIVND (reference sequence). The CDR3 DNA reads as TGTGCCAGCACCACCGGGACACTTCCGAACACCGGGGAGCTGTTTTTT. Protein sequence: CASTTGTLPNTGELFF.

Judged by abundance, this clone is large. The rearrangement links TRBV6-4 to TRBJ2-3; 10 nucleotides agree with TRBD1. Germline V CDR1 and CDR2: MRHNA, SNTAGT. This CDR3 spans 15 amino acids. J was trimmed by 4 bases and V by 3 bases; bases with no gene match: 4. CDR3 loop: CASSDGQGEADTQYF. CDR3 nucleotide sequence: TGTGCCAGCAGTGATGGACAGGGGGAGGCAGATACGCAGTATTTT.

The chain couples TRBV28 to TRBJ2-7; a weak D match, TRBD1 (5 bases). Trimming shortened V by 3 bases and J by 3 bases, and 15 bases separated the two germline ends. CDR3 length: 15 residues. Germline CDR1 MDHEN, CDR2 SYDVKM. The CDR3 sequence: CASSFAGLQIYEQYF. As DNA, the CDR3 is TGTGCCAGCAGTTTCGCAGGGTTACAAATCTACGAGCAGTACTTC.

The chain links TRBV27 to TRBJ1-6; TRBD1 matches 9 bases. Germline lookup yields CDR1 MNHEY and CDR2 SMNVEV (reference sequence). The CDR3 has 17 residues. V trimming: 4 bases; J trimming: 14 bases; junction bases outside the gene matches: 18. The CDR3 DNA reads as TGTGCCAGCAGTTCATCCCCCGGGACAGGGAGCGTTGGGGCCCTCCACTTT. Protein sequence: CASSSSPGTGSVGALHF.

The chain joins TRBV27 to TRBJ1-2; maybe TRBD1 (5 bases). Germline loops: CDR1 MNHEY, CDR2 SMNVEV (reference sequence). V lost 8 bases to trimming and J lost 7 bases, with 14 bases between them. The CDR3 is 12 residues long. CDR3 in amino acids: CASASGYAGYTF. The CDR3 DNA sequence: TGTGCCAGCGCATCAGGGTACGCTGGCTACACCTTC.

This sequence joins TRBV5-6 and TRBJ2-1; 10 bases are a match to TRBD2. CDR3 length: 17 amino acids. V lost 0 bases, J lost 5 bases, and 8 bases stayed unmatched. Germline V gene lookup returns CDR1 SGHDT and CDR2 YYEEEE. The CDR3, as DNA: TGTGCCAGCAGCTTGGTTCTTAGCGGGGGGTTCAACAATGAGCAGTTCTTC. Its protein product is CASSLVLSGGFNNEQFF.

J is TRBJ1-3 and V is TRBV10-3; the D gene is possibly TRBD1 (5 bases). CDR1 is ENHRY, CDR2 SYGVKD, per germline. The CDR3 sequence is 16 residues long. The ends were cut back, 3 bases at V and 0 bases at J, with 12 bases in the middle. In DNA, the CDR3 is TGTGCCATCAGTGATGGGGGTGGAAGCTCTGGAAACACCATATATTTT. As protein: CAISDGGGSSGNTIYF.

The V gene is TRBV11-2, the J gene TRBJ2-5; 7 nucleotides agree with TRBD2. After removal of 2 bases from V and 5 bases from J, the junction contained 5 bases not matched to a gene. The CDR3 runs to 14 residues. Germline CDR1 SGHAT, CDR2 FQNNGV. This chain's CDR3 is CASSLRQGGETQYF. The CDR3, as DNA: TGTGCCAGCAGCTTAAGGCAGGGAGGGGAGACCCAGTACTTC.